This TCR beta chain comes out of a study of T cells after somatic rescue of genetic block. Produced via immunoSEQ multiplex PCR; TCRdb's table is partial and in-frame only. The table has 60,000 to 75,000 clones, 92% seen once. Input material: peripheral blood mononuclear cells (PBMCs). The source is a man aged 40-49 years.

The CDR3 DNA sequence: TGTGCCAGCTCACCACGGGGACAGTTAAACTATGGCTACACCTTC. As protein: CASSPRGQLNYGYTF. The V gene is TRBV18, the J gene TRBJ1-2; the match to TRBD1 covers 7 bases. There are 15 residues in the CDR3. V was clipped by 1 base and J by 2 bases; unmatched bases: 4. Germline values: CDR1 KGHSH, CDR2 LQKENI.